Sequencing of this T cell receptor beta chain was carried out in a study of CD8+ T cells in alopecia areata. The V gene lost 5 bases and the J gene lost 5 bases, with 3 bases spanning the gap. Germline V gene sequence: CDR1 LGHNT, CDR2 FRNRAP. This CDR3 is built from 10 residues. The authors extracted RNA and reverse transcribed it into cDNA as the sequencing template. Assay used: immunoSEQ multiplex PCR; TCRdb lists only in-frame clones, some missing. The sample carries approximately 120,000 clones, around 48% recorded once. The sequenced material came from NKG2D-low CD8+ T cells sorted from blood. This sequence was found in a human donor with alopecia areata. The genes are TRBV12-5 and TRBJ2-5; D is undetermined. The CDR3 spells CASGTETQYF. The CDR3 DNA sequence: TGTGCTAGTGGTACTGAGACCCAGTACTTC.